These T cell receptor beta chains were read from a single sample in a study of cytomegalovirus exposure and HLA in healthy donors. Method: immunoSEQ multiplex PCR; TCRdb's copy keeps in-frame clones and lacks some. Among about 68,000 clones listed, 70% to 90% were seen once. The sample comprised PBMCs. These receptors all stem from a human donor in good health. CDR3s include the opening cysteine and the closing phenylalanine or tryptophan. The D gene is left open where the match is weak. Clone size is stated in some rows and not others, as once, few, many or a class when expanded.

J gene: TRBJ1-6; V gene: TRBV7-9; D gene: .; CDR3 length: 14; clone size: .; CDR3 DNA: TGTGCCAGCAGCCGCGGACAGTTTAATTCACCCCTCCACTTT; CDR3 protein: CASSRGQFNSPLHF
J gene: TRBJ1-6; V gene: TRBV6-1; D gene: .; CDR3 length: 14; clone size: .; CDR3 DNA: TGTGCCACCTCACCCCCAGGCGGGTATTCACCCCTCCACTTT; CDR3 protein: CATSPPGGYSPLHF
J gene: TRBJ1-6; V gene: TRBV28; D gene: .; CDR3 length: 15; clone size: once; CDR3 DNA: TGTGCCAGCAGTTTCGCCGCAGGTCGAGATTCACCCCTCCACTTT; CDR3 protein: CASSFAAGRDSPLHF
J gene: TRBJ2-7; V gene: TRBV6-5; D gene: .; CDR3 length: 11; clone size: few; CDR3 DNA: TGTGCCAGCGGCAGGGATCCCGAGCAGTACTTC; CDR3 protein: CASGRDPEQYF
J gene: TRBJ1-4; V gene: TRBV7-8; D gene: .; CDR3 length: 18; clone size: .; CDR3 DNA: TGTGCCAGCAGCTTAGGGCCGACAGGACCAACAACTAATGAAAAACTGTTTTTT; CDR3 protein: CASSLGPTGPTTNEKLFF
J gene: TRBJ2-7; V gene: TRBV29-1; D gene: TRBD2; CDR3 length: 16; clone size: .; CDR3 DNA: TGCAGCGTTGGGGGGGGGACTAGCGGGGCTTCCTACGAGCAGTACTTC; CDR3 protein: CSVGGGTSGASYEQYF
J gene: TRBJ1-4; V gene: TRBV19; D gene: TRBD1; CDR3 length: 16; clone size: once; CDR3 DNA: TGTGCCAGTAGTATGGGACAGGGGAACCGCGGGGAAAAACTGTTTTTT; CDR3 protein: CASSMGQGNRGEKLFF
J gene: TRBJ2-1; V gene: TRBV7-9; D gene: .; CDR3 length: 16; clone size: .; CDR3 DNA: TGTGCCAGCAGCCAGACTGGGGACTTTACATACAATGAGCAGTTCTTC; CDR3 protein: CASSQTGDFTYNEQFF
J gene: TRBJ2-3; V gene: TRBV7-2; D gene: TRBD2; CDR3 length: 17; clone size: .; CDR3 DNA: TGTGCCAGCAGCTTAGTAGCGGGGGGGCCGGGCACAGATACGCAGTATTTT; CDR3 protein: CASSLVAGGPGTDTQYF
J gene: TRBJ1-1; V gene: TRBV7-2; D gene: .; CDR3 length: 18; clone size: .; CDR3 DNA: TGTGCCAGCAGCTTGCCGGTCGGAACAGGGCTAAATCGGTGGGTAGCTTTCTTT; CDR3 protein: CASSLPVGTGLNRWVAFF
J gene: TRBJ1-2; V gene: TRBV7-2; D gene: .; CDR3 length: 13; clone size: once; CDR3 DNA: TGTGCCAGCAGCAGTACAGGGCCAACGGGCTACACCTTC; CDR3 protein: CASSSTGPTGYTF
J gene: TRBJ2-7; V gene: TRBV10-2; D gene: TRBD1; CDR3 length: 15; clone size: few; CDR3 DNA: TGCGCCAGCAGTGAGTCAGGGACAGGGACCTACGAGCAGTACTTC; CDR3 protein: CASSESGTGTYEQYF
J gene: TRBJ2-1; V gene: TRBV2; D gene: TRBD2; CDR3 length: 16; clone size: .; CDR3 DNA: TGTGCCAGCACGACTAGCGGGGTTACGACCTACAATGAGCAGTTCTTC; CDR3 protein: CASTTSGVTTYNEQFF
J gene: TRBJ1-4; V gene: TRBV9; D gene: TRBD1; CDR3 length: 16; clone size: .; CDR3 DNA: TGTGCCAGCAGCCCCAGACAGGGTTGGGAAAATGAAAAACTGTTTTTT; CDR3 protein: CASSPRQGWENEKLFF
J gene: TRBJ2-2; V gene: TRBV19; D gene: .; CDR3 length: 15; clone size: once; CDR3 DNA: TGTGCCAGTAGAACTACCATCTACCCACCCGGGGAGCTGTTTTTT; CDR3 protein: CASRTTIYPPGELFF
J gene: TRBJ1-3; V gene: TRBV19; D gene: .; CDR3 length: 17; clone size: .; CDR3 DNA: TGTGCCAGTAGGGGGCAGGCGACCCTCTTTTTCGGAAACACCATATATTTT; CDR3 protein: CASRGQATLFFGNTIYF
J gene: TRBJ1-5; V gene: TRBV5-6; D gene: .; CDR3 length: 13; clone size: once; CDR3 DNA: TGTGCCAGCAGCTTACAGGGTAGTCAGCCCCAGCATTTT; CDR3 protein: CASSLQGSQPQHF
J gene: TRBJ2-5; V gene: TRBV19; D gene: TRBD2; CDR3 length: 15; clone size: few; CDR3 DNA: TGTGCCAGTAGTAGACTAGCGGGGGGACAAGAGACCCAGTACTTC; CDR3 protein: CASSRLAGGQETQYF
J gene: TRBJ2-5; V gene: TRBV28; D gene: .; CDR3 length: 15; clone size: .; CDR3 DNA: TGTGCCAGCAGTTTTCACTCTAATGGGGGGGAGACCCAGTACTTC; CDR3 protein: CASSFHSNGGETQYF
J gene: TRBJ1-1; V gene: TRBV6-1; D gene: TRBD1; CDR3 length: 15; clone size: .; CDR3 DNA: TGTGCCAGCAGTTTCAACCAGGGGGCTACCGTTGAAGCTTTCTTT; CDR3 protein: CASSFNQGATVEAFF
J gene: TRBJ1-2; V gene: TRBV7-3; D gene: .; CDR3 length: 13; clone size: .; CDR3 DNA: TGTGCCAGCAGCTTACGGGACAACTATGGCTACCCCTTC; CDR3 protein: CASSLRDNYGYPF
J gene: TRBJ1-5; V gene: TRBV7-2; D gene: TRBD1; CDR3 length: 16; clone size: .; CDR3 DNA: TGTGCCAGCAGCACCCAGACAGGGAATAGCAATCAGCCCCAGCATTTT; CDR3 protein: CASSTQTGNSNQPQHF
J gene: TRBJ2-7; V gene: TRBV5-1; D gene: .; CDR3 length: 16; clone size: .; CDR3 DNA: TGCGCCAGCAGCTTGGTCGACAGTCGATTATCCTACGAGCAGTACTTC; CDR3 protein: CASSLVDSRLSYEQYF
J gene: TRBJ1-1; V gene: TRBV21-1; D gene: .; CDR3 length: 16; clone size: .; CDR3 DNA: TGTGCCAGCAGCCTACGGGGACAGGGAGGGAACACTGAAGCTTTCTTT; CDR3 protein: CASSLRGQGGNTEAFF
J gene: TRBJ2-2; V gene: TRBV4-1; D gene: TRBD2; CDR3 length: 18; clone size: .; CDR3 DNA: TGCGCCAGCAGCCAACGTAGACTAGCGGGGGGGCACACCGGGGAGCTGTTTTTT; CDR3 protein: CASSQRRLAGGHTGELFF
J gene: TRBJ1-2; V gene: TRBV29-1; D gene: .; CDR3 length: 12; clone size: .; CDR3 DNA: TGCAGCGTTGAAGAGACAGGCTATGGCTACACCTTC; CDR3 protein: CSVEETGYGYTF
J gene: TRBJ1-4; V gene: TRBV7-9; D gene: TRBD1; CDR3 length: 17; clone size: .; CDR3 DNA: TGTGCCAGCAGCTTAGGGACAGGGGTTTTAACTAATGAAAAACTGTTTTTT; CDR3 protein: CASSLGTGVLTNEKLFF
J gene: TRBJ2-2; V gene: TRBV13; D gene: .; CDR3 length: 14; clone size: few; CDR3 DNA: TGTGCCAGCAGCCTCGTGGGGGGACCCGGGGAGCTGTTTTTT; CDR3 protein: CASSLVGGPGELFF
J gene: TRBJ2-7; V gene: TRBV6-1; D gene: TRBD2; CDR3 length: 14; clone size: .; CDR3 DNA: TGTGCCAGCACCCGACTAGCCGGGCCCTACGAGCAGTACTTC; CDR3 protein: CASTRLAGPYEQYF
J gene: TRBJ1-3; V gene: TRBV5-1; D gene: .; CDR3 length: 18; clone size: .; CDR3 DNA: TGCGCCAGCAGCTCGGGGATGAGTCCCGGGCCTTCAGACAACACCATATATTTT; CDR3 protein: CASSSGMSPGPSDNTIYF
J gene: TRBJ1-2; V gene: TRBV29-1; D gene: TRBD1; CDR3 length: 15; clone size: .; CDR3 DNA: TGCAGCGTTGTTAGGACAGGAAGTCCTCTCGTCGGCTACACCTTC; CDR3 protein: CSVVRTGSPLVGYTF
J gene: TRBJ1-2; V gene: TRBV12-5; D gene: TRBD1; CDR3 length: 15; clone size: .; CDR3 DNA: TGTGCTAGTGGTTTGGGACAGGGAAGAGGCTATGGCTACACCTTC; CDR3 protein: CASGLGQGRGYGYTF
J gene: TRBJ2-5; V gene: TRBV6-6; D gene: .; CDR3 length: 16; clone size: .; CDR3 DNA: TGTGCCAGCAGTTTTACGGAGGGACGGTACCAAGAGACCCAGTACTTC; CDR3 protein: CASSFTEGRYQETQYF
J gene: TRBJ1-1; V gene: TRBV7-2; D gene: .; CDR3 length: 15; clone size: .; CDR3 DNA: TGTGCCAGCAGCTTAGACAGTTCCATGAACACTGAAGCTTTCTTT; CDR3 protein: CASSLDSSMNTEAFF
J gene: TRBJ2-5; V gene: TRBV7-7; D gene: .; CDR3 length: 12; clone size: .; CDR3 DNA: TGTGCCAGCAGCCCCCCGTCCGGGACCCAGTACTTC; CDR3 protein: CASSPPSGTQYF
J gene: TRBJ1-5; V gene: TRBV28; D gene: .; CDR3 length: 14; clone size: .; CDR3 DNA: TGTGCCAGCAGTAGGGGGGGGTCTTCTCAGCCCCAGCATTTT; CDR3 protein: CASSRGGSSQPQHF
J gene: TRBJ1-1; V gene: TRBV7-3; D gene: .; CDR3 length: 13; clone size: .; CDR3 DNA: TGTGCCAGCAGCTTGACTCCTGACACTGAAGCTTTCTTT; CDR3 protein: CASSLTPDTEAFF
J gene: TRBJ1-5; V gene: TRBV4-1; D gene: TRBD1; CDR3 length: 14; clone size: few; CDR3 DNA: TGCGCCAGCAGCCCGCGGGACAGGGGCCAGCCCCAGCATTTT; CDR3 protein: CASSPRDRGQPQHF
J gene: TRBJ2-5; V gene: TRBV4-2; D gene: TRBD1; CDR3 length: 19; clone size: .; CDR3 DNA: TGTGCCAGCAGCCAAGATTTCGGGACAGGGGGCACCCACCAAGAGACCCAGTACTTC; CDR3 protein: CASSQDFGTGGTHQETQYF
J gene: TRBJ2-5; V gene: TRBV6-6; D gene: .; CDR3 length: 13; clone size: .; CDR3 DNA: TGTGCCAGCGCCCGGGGGTACCCGGAGACCCAGTACTTC; CDR3 protein: CASARGYPETQYF
J gene: TRBJ2-2; V gene: TRBV2; D gene: .; CDR3 length: 13; clone size: few; CDR3 DNA: TGTGCCAGCAGCGCAACAGGGTCCGGGGAGCTGTTTTTT; CDR3 protein: CASSATGSGELFF
J gene: TRBJ1-4; V gene: TRBV25-1; D gene: .; CDR3 length: 15; clone size: .; CDR3 DNA: TGTGCCAGCTCGAATACCGGGGGGCAGCGGGAAAAACTGTTTTTT; CDR3 protein: CASSNTGGQREKLFF
J gene: TRBJ2-2; V gene: TRBV6-5; D gene: .; CDR3 length: 15; clone size: few; CDR3 DNA: TGTGCCAGCAGTTACTCGCGGGGGAACACCGGGGAGCTGTTTTTT; CDR3 protein: CASSYSRGNTGELFF
J gene: TRBJ1-2; V gene: TRBV7-8; D gene: TRBD1; CDR3 length: 16; clone size: .; CDR3 DNA: TGTGCCAGCAGCGGGTGGACAGGGGGCGCGGGGGATGGCTACACCTTC; CDR3 protein: CASSGWTGGAGDGYTF
J gene: TRBJ2-1; V gene: TRBV7-3; D gene: TRBD2; CDR3 length: 17; clone size: .; CDR3 DNA: TGTGCCAGCAGCTTAGGGGCTGACGGGGGGGCCGACAATGAGCAGTTCTTC; CDR3 protein: CASSLGADGGADNEQFF
J gene: TRBJ1-2; V gene: TRBV6-5; D gene: .; CDR3 length: 14; clone size: .; CDR3 DNA: TGTGCCAGCAGTTACTCGGTCCAGGGCGGTGGCTACCCCTTC; CDR3 protein: CASSYSVQGGGYPF
J gene: TRBJ2-7; V gene: TRBV5-1; D gene: .; CDR3 length: 15; clone size: .; CDR3 DNA: TGCGCCAGCAGCTTGGCGTCAGAGGGCTCCTACGAGCAGTACTTC; CDR3 protein: CASSLASEGSYEQYF
J gene: TRBJ2-7; V gene: TRBV7-9; D gene: .; CDR3 length: 16; clone size: few; CDR3 DNA: TGTGCCAGCAGCTTAGCGGGGCAGTTAAGCTCCTACGAGCAGTACTTC; CDR3 protein: CASSLAGQLSSYEQYF
J gene: TRBJ2-7; V gene: TRBV7-2; D gene: TRBD1; CDR3 length: 17; clone size: .; CDR3 DNA: TGTGCCAGCAGCATAGGCAGAGAGAGGGGGCTTGGTTACGAGCAGTACTTC; CDR3 protein: CASSIGRERGLGYEQYF
J gene: TRBJ1-2; V gene: TRBV30; D gene: .; CDR3 length: 13; clone size: once; CDR3 DNA: TGTGCCTGGAGTGGAGGGAGTGGCTATGGCTACACCTTC; CDR3 protein: CAWSGGSGYGYTF
J gene: TRBJ1-6; V gene: TRBV10-3; D gene: .; CDR3 length: 13; clone size: .; CDR3 DNA: TGTGCCACGCAGGAGGACAGTAATTCACCCCTCCACTTT; CDR3 protein: CATQEDSNSPLHF
J gene: TRBJ2-1; V gene: TRBV11-2; D gene: TRBD2; CDR3 length: 14; clone size: .; CDR3 DNA: TGTGCCAGCACCATCTCGAGCGGGGGGACCCAGCAGTTCTTC; CDR3 protein: CASTISSGGTQQFF
J gene: TRBJ1-1; V gene: TRBV5-1; D gene: .; CDR3 length: 14; clone size: few; CDR3 DNA: TGCGCCAGCAGCTTAGGGGGTATGAACACTGAAGCTTTCTTT; CDR3 protein: CASSLGGMNTEAFF